This section outlines one T cell receptor beta chain sequence together with its context. Its antigen is currently unknown. Using immunoSEQ multiplex PCR, the repertoire was profiled, and TCRdb retains in-frame clones only, with some absent. Counted here are about 20,000 clones, 80% to 90% occurring once; the ten biggest clones make up 60% to 65%. The source of the sample is a study of OX40 agonist ivuxolimab in advanced cancers. Study context: The mean age was roughly 60 years, ranging from 23 to 79, with over 70% of participants male. Study-level results: Doses of 0.1 to 3.0 mg/kg were accompanied by clonal expansion of CD4+ and CD8+ blood T cells by week 6. Relative to CD4+, CD8+ T cells held more expanded clones on average.

Trimming shortened V by 3 bases and J by 5 bases, and 14 bases separated the two germline ends. CDR1 is SGDLS, CDR2 YYNGEE, per germline. CDR3 length: 14 amino acids. The chain recombines TRBV9 with TRBJ2-5, with D maybe TRBD2 (6 bases). This sequence was found in an adult with an advanced solid tumor such as melanoma, head and neck, liver or kidney cancer. This specimen consisted of CD4+ or CD8+ T cells sorted from blood, obtained in a trial of the OX40 agonist ivuxolimab. The CDR3 DNA is TGTGCCAGCAGCGCCAGTGGCGCGGGGGAGACCCAGTACTTC. As protein: CASSASGAGETQYF.